This T cell receptor (beta chain) came from a study of tumor-infiltrating lymphocytes in primary liver carcinoma. Study-level information: The patient population consisted of men and women between 30 and 69 years of age.

A constant-region primer served to make TCR beta cDNA from approximately 490 ng total RNA. Employing slightly modified ARM-PCR, three nested multiplex PCR rounds were run, and these gave rise to the TCR beta libraries. TCRdb redid the calling of the multiplex PCR reads with MiXCR, one entry per CDR3 protein. The repertoire holds 25,000 or so distinct CDR3 sequences, with approximately 71% as singletons. This clonotype was picked up many times. Antigen: not known. Regarding the study as a whole: Presence in all five tumor regions was observed for only about 7-25% of top clones.

Scientists recovered RNA and DNA together from roughly 21-30 mg of unsorted bulk tissue. Sampling was performed at five separate regions of each tumor. Sequences were obtained from liver tumor tissue from sampling region 5. Subset in this sample: tumor region T5, tumor centre. The sequence was obtained from a woman in her 30s with primary liver carcinoma and hepatitis B virus infection.

CDR3 residues: CASSVPGLAVNNEQFF. CDR3 bases: TGTGCCAGCAGTGTCCCGGGACTAGCGGTCAACAATGAGCAGTTCTTC. This rearrangement joins TRBV25-1 to TRBJ2-1; 11 bases agree with TRBD2. The trim removed 4 bases at V and 5 bases at J, leaving 7 bases unmatched. The length of the CDR3 is 16 residues. From germline, CDR1 is MGHDK and CDR2 SYGVNS.